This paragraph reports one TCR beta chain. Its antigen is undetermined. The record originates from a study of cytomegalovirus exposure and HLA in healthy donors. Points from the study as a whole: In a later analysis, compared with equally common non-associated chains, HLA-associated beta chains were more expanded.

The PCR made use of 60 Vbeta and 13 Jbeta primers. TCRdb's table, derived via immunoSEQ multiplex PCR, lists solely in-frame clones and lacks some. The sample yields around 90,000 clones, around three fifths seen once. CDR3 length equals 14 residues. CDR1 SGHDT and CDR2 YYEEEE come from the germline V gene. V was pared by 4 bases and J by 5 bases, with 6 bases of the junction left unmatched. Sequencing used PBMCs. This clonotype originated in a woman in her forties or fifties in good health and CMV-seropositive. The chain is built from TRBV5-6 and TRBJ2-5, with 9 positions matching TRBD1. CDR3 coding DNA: TGTGCCAGCAGCGGGGACAGGGATATGGAGACCCAGTACTTC. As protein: CASSGDRDMETQYF.